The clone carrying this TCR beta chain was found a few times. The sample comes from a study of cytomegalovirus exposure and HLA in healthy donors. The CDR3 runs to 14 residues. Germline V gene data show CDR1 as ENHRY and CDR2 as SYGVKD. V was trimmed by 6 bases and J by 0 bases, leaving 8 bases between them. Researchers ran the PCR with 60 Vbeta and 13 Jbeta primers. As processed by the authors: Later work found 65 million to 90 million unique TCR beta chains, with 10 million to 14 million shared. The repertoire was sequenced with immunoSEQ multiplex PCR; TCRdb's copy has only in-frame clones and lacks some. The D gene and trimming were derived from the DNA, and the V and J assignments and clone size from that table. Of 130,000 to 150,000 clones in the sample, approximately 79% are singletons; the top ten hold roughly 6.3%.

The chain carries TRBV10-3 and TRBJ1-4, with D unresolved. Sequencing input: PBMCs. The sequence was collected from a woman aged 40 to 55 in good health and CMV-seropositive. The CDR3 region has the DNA TGTGCCATCAGAGAAGGAGCAACTAATGAAAAACTGTTTTTT. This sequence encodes CAIREGATNEKLFF.